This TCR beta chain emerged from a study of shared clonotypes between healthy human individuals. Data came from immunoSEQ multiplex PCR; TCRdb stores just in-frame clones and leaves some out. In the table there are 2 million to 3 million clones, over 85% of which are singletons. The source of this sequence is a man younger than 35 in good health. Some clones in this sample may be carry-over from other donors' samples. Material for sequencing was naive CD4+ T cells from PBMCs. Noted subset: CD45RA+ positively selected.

CDR3 amino acids: CASSVDPGRSSYEQYF. The CDR3 DNA sequence: TGTGCCAGCAGCGTAGATCCGGGTCGGAGCTCCTACGAGCAGTACTTC. The chain uses TRBV9 and TRBJ2-7; D not certain. CDR1 SGDLS and CDR2 YYNGEE come from the germline V gene. Deletions cut 0 bases from V and 0 bases from J, with 13 bases between. The CDR3 runs to 16 residues. The whole variable domain, remainder taken from reference TRBV9 and TRBJ2-7, is DSGVTQTPKHLITATGQRVTLRCSPRSGDLSVYWYQQSLDQGLQFLIQYYNGEERAKGNILERFSAQQFPDLHSELNLSSLELGDSALYFCASSVDPGRSSYEQYFGPGTRLTVT.